This TCR beta chain was recorded in a study of blood T cell repertoires in COVID-19. Study in general: Sample material is recorded as cDNA or gDNA derived from T cells, B-cell-depleted T cells, or PBMCs.

Repertoires were generated with immunoSEQ multiplex PCR, while TCRdb's copy carries only in-frame clones and drops some. The sample shows some 65,000 clones, over 75% of them seen only once. After removal of 5 bases from V and 8 bases from J, the junction contained 7 bases not matched to a gene. Germline CDR1 reads SGHVS; CDR2 reads FQNEAQ. This CDR3 has 15 amino acids. Sequenced material: peripheral blood. This sequence was found in an elderly man with acute or convalescent COVID-19. The gene calls are TRBV7-8 and TRBJ1-6; 9 bases match TRBD1. CDR3 amino acids: CASSQQGAQDSPLHF. The CDR3 DNA is TGTGCCAGCAGCCAACAGGGGGCTCAGGATTCACCCCTCCACTTT.